This record concerns one T cell receptor beta chain sequence. Its antigen remains unidentified. The sample holds no much larger clone one base away, and base qualities are not on file. The label giving this sample's time point can be read as: sample taken at primary tumor resection. Without any cell sorting, TCR sequencing was performed on whole RNA extracted either from tumor and nontumor lung tissue or from cryopreserved PBMC samples. Samples were obtained from 72 patients with early-stage, untreated non-small cell lung cancer from the lung TRACERx cohort. A patient was chosen for TCR sequencing only when enough RNA was available from at least two tumor regions. The data are from a study of spatial heterogeneity in lung cancer (dated by TCRdb to the late 2010s). Context from the whole study: More beta-chain than alpha-chain transcripts were consistently detected, likely reflecting higher beta-chain transcript abundance. In the raw uncorrected reads, each unique combination of TCR and UMI appeared more than ten times on average. In non-small cell lung cancer, the study quantitatively compared TCR alpha and beta repertoires across several tumor regions, matched nontumor lung, and blood. Nonsynonymous mutation counts, determined by whole-exome sequencing of tumor tissue, were related to features of the TCR repertoire. At surgery, both alpha and beta chains were TCR-sequenced in under 250 tumor regions, 64 matched nontumor lung samples and a few dozen PBMC samples.

The CDR3 has 17 amino acids, counting the end cysteine and phenylalanine. Here the CDR3 DNA is all that survives: 51 bases in frame from base 1. The germline V gene (reference sequence) sets CDR1 to SEHNR and CDR2 to FQNEAQ. V and J are truncated by 4 bases and 0 bases respectively, leaving an intervening sequence of 16 bases. Library preparation employed 5' RACE. TCRdb lists the instrument as NextSeq 500. To allow correction of PCR and sequencing errors, the TCR library protocol tagged every TCR cDNA molecule with a unique molecular identifier. In the source study's methods: Decombinator tools were used for TCR identification, UMI-based error correction and CDR3 extraction. Expanded TCRs were defined as those above a frequency of 2 per 1,000, corresponding to the top 1% of the tumor frequency distribution. Each repertoire was subsampled 100 times to 5,000 TCRs, after which Renyi diversity was computed with the R vegan package. To build CDR3 similarity networks, amino acid triplet string-kernel similarity was used, and CDR3s were connected when their pairwise similarity was above 0.82. TCRdb cleaned the public reads at Q25 with fastp, built clones with MiXCR and kept in-frame beta chains. Identical CDR3 protein sequences are pooled into one entry, listed with their most common genes and DNA. For this entry, the V and J calls and clone size follow TCRdb and not the study's own pipeline. The sample table holds tens of thousands of distinct CDR3 sequences, of which roughly 12% were seen once. Roughly 4.2% of the sample goes to the ten largest clones.

General findings and caveats noted by the study authors: Additional single-cell paired TCR alpha and beta sequencing was considered necessary to confirm, at a functional level, the hypothesis that regional TCRs recognize regional mutations. Ubiquitous expanded tumor TCRs were detected in blood more often at tumor resection than at routine follow-up.

This material consisted of PBMCs, taken at surgery. The source is a male donor with early-stage non-small cell lung cancer. The chain is encoded by TRBV7-9 joined to TRBJ1-5, with the D gene too uncertain to name. The encoded CDR3 is CASSSRGEGYSNQPQHF. In nucleotides, the sequence is TGTGCCAGCAGCTCCCGCGGAGAGGGATATAGCAATCAGCCCCAGCATTTT.